The 9 T cell receptor beta chains below come from one sample, sequenced in a study of cytomegalovirus exposure and HLA in healthy donors. It was with 60 Vbeta and 13 Jbeta primers that the PCR ran. Produced via immunoSEQ multiplex PCR; TCRdb's table is partial and in-frame only. This repertoire shows around 150,000 clones, roughly 77% found once; its top ten account for around 4.8%. The specimen was PBMCs. The receptors originated from a man aged 25 to 40 in good health.

This chain uses TRBV4-1 with TRBJ2-7, with 7 positions matching TRBD1. Trimming at V came to 2 bases and at J to 7 bases, leaving 5 bases not matched to a gene. This CDR3 spans 13 amino acids. Germline loops: CDR1 MGHRA, CDR2 YSYEKL. CDR3: CASSQNRGREQYF. CDR3 nucleotides: TGCGCCAGCAGCCAAAACAGGGGTCGGGAGCAGTACTTC.

With respect to this clone: An end of the junction differs from the germline gene, which may be a read error. Different DNA sequences within this sample yield the same CDR3. This CDR3 reads CSSSPGGQPQHF. The CDR3 DNA is TGTTCCAGCAGCCCGGGAGGTCAGCCCCAGCATTTT. The chain is built from TRBV7-9 and TRBJ1-5; no definite D call. Germline CDR1 and CDR2: SEHNR and FQNEAQ (reference sequence). The CDR3 loop spans 12 amino acids.

This clone is a singleton in its sample. V usage is TRBV5-5 and J usage is TRBJ2-3; TRBD2 agrees at 11 bases. Unmatched junction bases numbered 7, after V lost 0 bases and J lost 4 bases. Germline values: CDR1 SGHKS, CDR2 YYEKEE (reference sequence). The CDR3 consists of 17 residues. The CDR3 loop reads CASSLAGLAGGADTQYF. For the CDR3, the DNA is TGTGCCAGCAGCTTGGCAGGTCTAGCGGGAGGCGCAGATACGCAGTATTTT. The whole variable domain, remainder taken from reference TRBV5-5 and TRBJ2-3, is DAGVTQSPTHLIKTRGQQVTLRCSPISGHKSVSWYQQVLGQGPQFIFQYYEKEERGRGNFPDRFSARQFPNYSSELNVNALLLGDSALYLCASSLAGLAGGADTQYFGPGTRLTVL.

A single count supports this clone. This chain's CDR3 is CASGRNTEAFF. CDR3 nucleotide sequence: TGTGCCTCCGGGAGGAACACTGAAGCTTTCTTT. The gene calls are TRBV19 and TRBJ1-1; D not certain. The CDR3 runs to 11 residues. CDR1 LNHDA and CDR2 SQIVND come from the germline V gene (reference sequence). Trimming cost V 11 bases and J 1 base, with 8 bases left between them.

The chain uses TRBV25-1 and TRBJ2-3, with TRBD1 matching over 9 bases. With 4 bases clipped from V and 0 bases from J, the junction kept 8 bases outside the gene matches. The CDR3 runs to 17 residues. Per the germline V gene, CDR1 is MGHDK and CDR2 is SYGVNS. The CDR3 DNA sequence: TGTGCCAGCAGTGCCCTTACAGGGGGCAATAGCACAGATACGCAGTATTTT. Translating gives CASSALTGGNSTDTQYF. Drawing the rest from reference TRBV25-1 and TRBJ2-3, the complete variable domain is EADIYQTPRYLVIGTGKKITLECSQTMGHDKMYWYQQDPGMELHLIHYSYGVNSTEKGDLSSESTVSRIRTEHFPLTLESARPSHTSQYLCASSALTGGNSTDTQYFGPGTRLTVL.

This chain links TRBV6-1 with TRBJ2-1; 8 bases match TRBD1. The CDR3 covers 16 residues. Unmatched junction bases numbered 8, after V lost 4 bases and J lost 3 bases. Germline lookup yields CDR1 MNHNS and CDR2 SASEGT. The CDR3 nucleotides read TGTGCCAGCAGTGCCCGGACAGGGATAGGCTACAATGAGCAGTTCTTC. The encoded protein is CASSARTGIGYNEQFF.

The rearrangement joins TRBV9 to TRBJ2-1; possibly TRBD1 for D (6 bases). The CDR3 extends over 15 amino acids. CDR1 is SGDLS, CDR2 YYNGEE, per germline. The germline V and J ends were trimmed by 3 bases and 3 bases, with 13 bases remaining between them. CDR3 nucleotides: TGTGCCAGCAGCGCTGAGGGGGTTAGCTACAATGAGCAGTTCTTC. Translating gives CASSAEGVSYNEQFF.

This clone was observed a few times. This chain connects TRBV5-1 to TRBJ2-3; TRBD2 matches 9 bases. CDR1 is SGHRS and CDR2 is YFSETQ in the germline V gene. The ends lost 9 bases at V and 2 bases at J; junction bases unmatched: 4. The CDR3 is 13 residues long. The CDR3 nucleotides read TGCGCCACCGGGACTAGCTCCACAGATACGCAGTATTTT. Its translation: CATGTSSTDTQYF.

The chain is built from TRBV18 and TRBJ1-1; D perhaps matches TRBD1 (6 bases). This CDR3 region has 13 residues. Germline V CDR1 and CDR2: KGHSH, LQKENI. Trimming shortened V by 3 bases and J by 6 bases, and 11 bases separated the two germline ends. For the CDR3, the DNA is TGTGCCAGCTCACCCGGACAGACCCCTGAAGCTTTCTTT. This sequence encodes CASSPGQTPEAFF.